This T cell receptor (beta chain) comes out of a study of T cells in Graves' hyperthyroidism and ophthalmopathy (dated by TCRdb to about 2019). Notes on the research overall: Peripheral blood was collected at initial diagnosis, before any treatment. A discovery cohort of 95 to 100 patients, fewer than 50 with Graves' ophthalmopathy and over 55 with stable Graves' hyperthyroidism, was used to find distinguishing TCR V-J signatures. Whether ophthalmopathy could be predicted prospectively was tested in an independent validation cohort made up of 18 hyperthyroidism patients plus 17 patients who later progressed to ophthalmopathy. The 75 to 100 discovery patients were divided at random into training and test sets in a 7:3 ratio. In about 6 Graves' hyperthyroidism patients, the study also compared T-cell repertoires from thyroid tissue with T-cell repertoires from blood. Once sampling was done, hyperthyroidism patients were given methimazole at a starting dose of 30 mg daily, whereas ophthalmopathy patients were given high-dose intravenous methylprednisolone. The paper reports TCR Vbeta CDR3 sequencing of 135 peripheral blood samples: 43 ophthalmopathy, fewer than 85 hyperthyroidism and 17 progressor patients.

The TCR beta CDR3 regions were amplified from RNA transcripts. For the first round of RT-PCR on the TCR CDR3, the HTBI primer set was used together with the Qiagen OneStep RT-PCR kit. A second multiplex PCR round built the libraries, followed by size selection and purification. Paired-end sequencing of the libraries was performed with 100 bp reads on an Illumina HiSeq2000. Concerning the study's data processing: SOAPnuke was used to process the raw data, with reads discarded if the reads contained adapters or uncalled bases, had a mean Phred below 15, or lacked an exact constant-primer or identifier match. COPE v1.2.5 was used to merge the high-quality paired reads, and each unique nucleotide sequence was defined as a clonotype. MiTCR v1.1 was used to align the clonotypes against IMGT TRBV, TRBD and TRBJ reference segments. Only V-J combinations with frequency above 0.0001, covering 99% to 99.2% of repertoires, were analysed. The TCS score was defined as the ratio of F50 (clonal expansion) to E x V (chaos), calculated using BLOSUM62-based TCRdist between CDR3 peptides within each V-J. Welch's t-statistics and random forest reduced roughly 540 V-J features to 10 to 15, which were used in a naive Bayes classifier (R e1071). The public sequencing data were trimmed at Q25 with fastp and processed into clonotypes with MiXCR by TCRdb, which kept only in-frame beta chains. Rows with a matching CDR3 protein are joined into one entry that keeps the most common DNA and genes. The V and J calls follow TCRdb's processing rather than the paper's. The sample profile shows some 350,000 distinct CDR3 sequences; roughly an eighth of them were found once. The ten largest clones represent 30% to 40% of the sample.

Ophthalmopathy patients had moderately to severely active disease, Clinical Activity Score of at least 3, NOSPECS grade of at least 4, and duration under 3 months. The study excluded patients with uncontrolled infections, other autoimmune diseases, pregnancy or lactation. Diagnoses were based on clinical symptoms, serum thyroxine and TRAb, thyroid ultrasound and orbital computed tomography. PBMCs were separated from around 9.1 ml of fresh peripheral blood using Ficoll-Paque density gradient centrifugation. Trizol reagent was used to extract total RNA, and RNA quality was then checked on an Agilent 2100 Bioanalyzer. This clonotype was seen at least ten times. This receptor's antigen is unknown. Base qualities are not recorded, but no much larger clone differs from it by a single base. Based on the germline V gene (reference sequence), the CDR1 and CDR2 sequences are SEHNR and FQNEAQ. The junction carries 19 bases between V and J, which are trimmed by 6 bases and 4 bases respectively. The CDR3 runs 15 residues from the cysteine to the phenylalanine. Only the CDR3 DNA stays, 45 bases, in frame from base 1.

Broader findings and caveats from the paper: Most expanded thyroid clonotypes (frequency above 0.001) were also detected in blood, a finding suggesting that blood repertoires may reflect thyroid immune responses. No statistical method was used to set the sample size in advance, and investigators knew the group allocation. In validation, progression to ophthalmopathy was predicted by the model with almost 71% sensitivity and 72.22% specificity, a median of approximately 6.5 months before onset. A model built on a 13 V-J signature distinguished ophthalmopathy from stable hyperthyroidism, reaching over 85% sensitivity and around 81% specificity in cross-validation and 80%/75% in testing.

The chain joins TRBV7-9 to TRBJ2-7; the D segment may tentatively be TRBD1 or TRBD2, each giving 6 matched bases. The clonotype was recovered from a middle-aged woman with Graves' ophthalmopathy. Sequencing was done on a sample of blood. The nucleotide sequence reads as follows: TGTGCCAGCAGTAACCCTCCGGGGGCGATTTACGAGCAGTACTTC. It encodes CASSNPPGAIYEQYF.